Presented here are 20 T cell receptor beta chains from one specimen sequenced in a study of T cells after yellow fever vaccination. TCRdb reprocessed the 5' RACE reads via MiXCR and lists one record per CDR3 protein. This sample carries around 300,000 distinct CDR3 sequences, roughly 13% of them seen once, and the ten largest clones take about 0.54%. Specimen: CD4+ T cells sorted from PBMCs, collected 45 days after the yellow fever booster vaccination. The receptors derive from a man between 25 and 39 years old who received the YFV17D yellow fever vaccine.

The rearrangement uses TRBV20-1 and TRBJ1-5, with unresolved D. Germline V gives CDR1 DFQATT, CDR2 SNEGSKA (reference sequence). The CDR3 runs 13 residues. V was cut by 0 bases and J by 4 bases, with 7 bases left in between. The CDR3 protein is CSARDSLNQPQHF. CDR3 sequence (DNA): TGCAGTGCTAGAGATTCGTTGAATCAGCCCCAGCATTTT.

This clonotype has just a few counts. This chain joins TRBV9 and TRBJ2-1; D unresolved. Germline V gives CDR1 SGDLS, CDR2 YYNGEE. The CDR3 consists of 14 residues. Deletions cut 0 bases from V and 9 bases from J, with 13 bases between. CDR3 bases: TGTGCCAGCAGCGTAGCCCTAGTTAGTGGTGAGCAGTTCTTC. Encoded protein: CASSVALVSGEQFF.

The sample holds many counts of this clonotype. This chain joins TRBV18 and TRBJ2-7, with 8 bases identical to TRBD1. With V trimmed by 5 bases and J by 5 bases, 8 bases remained unmatched. This CDR3 contains 14 residues. Germline-derived CDR1 and CDR2 are KGHSH and LQKENI. In DNA, the CDR3 is TGTGCCAGCTCAGAGAGCGACAGGGGCCACGAGCAGTACTTC. Residues: CASSESDRGHEQYF.

This clonotype was observed many times. The chain recombines TRBV20-1 with TRBJ1-2, with D possibly matching TRBD1 (6 bases). The CDR3 length is 14 residues. Trimming cost V 3 bases and J 6 bases, with 17 bases left between them. Germline CDR1 and CDR2: DFQATT and SNEGSKA (reference sequence). CDR3 in DNA: TGCAGTGCTAGGGACGGGACACTCCTCGATGGCTACACCTTC. As protein: CSARDGTLLDGYTF.

This chain joins TRBV3-1 and TRBJ2-7, with D possibly TRBD2 on 6 matching bases. There are 14 residues in the CDR3. Trimming pared 0 bases from V and 4 bases from J, leaving 10 bases between. Germline loops: CDR1 LGHDT, CDR2 YNNKEL (reference sequence). The chain's CDR3 is CASSQDLARYEQYF. In DNA, the CDR3 is TGTGCCAGCAGCCAAGACCTAGCGCGGTACGAGCAGTACTTC.

V and J are TRBV12-3 or TRBV12-4 and TRBJ1-3; 7 bases match TRBD1. The CDR3 sequence is 15 residues long. V trimming: 5 bases; J trimming: 0 bases; junction bases outside the gene matches: 4. In DNA, the CDR3 is TGTGCCAGCAGTGGACAGGAGCGCTCTGGAAACACCATATATTTT. Translated, it gives CASSGQERSGNTIYF.

The rearrangement uses TRBV20-1 and TRBJ2-7; 7 bases align to TRBD2. V was clipped by 2 bases and J by 2 bases; unmatched bases: 12. The CDR3 extends over 16 amino acids. Germline V gives CDR1 DFQATT, CDR2 SNEGSKA (reference sequence). CDR3 coding DNA: TGCAGTGCTAGATCGGGGGGTTTCTCTCCCACCTACGAGCAGTACTTC. Translating it yields CSARSGGFSPTYEQYF.

This sequence joins TRBV20-1 and TRBJ1-1; D ambiguous. V gave up 6 bases and J gave up 1 base, with 9 bases separating them. This CDR3 has 12 residues. Germline V lookup: CDR1 DFQATT, CDR2 SNEGSKA (reference sequence). CDR3 residues: CSAGAPNTEAFF. For the CDR3, the DNA is TGCAGTGCCGGCGCCCCGAACACTGAAGCTTTCTTT.

This clonotype was found a few times. J is TRBJ1-1 and V is TRBV5-1, with D hard to call. The CDR3 contains 14 residues. Germline CDR1 and CDR2: SGHRS and YFSETQ. V dropped 0 bases and J dropped 1 base, with 7 bases sitting between them. As DNA, the CDR3 is TGCGCCAGCAGCTTGGGACACGGGAACACTGAAGCTTTCTTT. This encodes CASSLGHGNTEAFF.

This clonotype was seen at least ten times. The V gene is TRBV12-3 or TRBV12-4, the J gene TRBJ1-4; D gene uncertain. The length of the CDR3 is 14 residues. Trimming left V 7 bases short and J 0 bases short, with 9 bases between. The CDR3 region is CASTRETTNEKLFF. The CDR3 DNA is TGTGCCAGCACCAGAGAAACAACTAATGAAAAACTGTTTTTT.

This sequence joins TRBV2 and TRBJ1-2; D is unresolved. V lost 7 bases, J lost 4 bases, and 16 bases lay in between. This CDR3 spans 14 amino acids. Germline lookup yields CDR1 SNHLY and CDR2 FYNNEI. The CDR3 DNA reads TGTGCCAGCAACGAATTTTCTGACGCCTATGGCTACACCTTC. This translates into CASNEFSDAYGYTF.

This chain uses TRBV6-7 with TRBJ2-2; 9 nucleotides match TRBD1. TRBV6-7 is an ORF; its function is uncertain. The trim removed 6 bases at V and 4 bases at J, leaving 6 bases unmatched. The CDR3 spans 15 residues. The DNA for the CDR3 is TGTGCCAGCAGCTTACAGGGGGCGCGCACCGGGGAGCTGTTTTTT. This gives the protein CASSLQGARTGELFF.

This chain joins TRBV5-1 and TRBJ1-2, with TRBD1 as a possible D gene (6 bases). CDR1 SGHRS and CDR2 YFSETQ come from the germline V gene. This CDR3 is 13 amino acids long. V lost 5 bases and J lost 7, with 15 bases in between. CDR3 region: CASSFGGERGYTF. CDR3 in DNA: TGCGCCAGCAGTTTCGGGGGCGAACGTGGCTACACCTTC.

The CDR3 loop is CASSLDSSGVYNEQFF. DNA of the CDR3: TGTGCCAGCAGCTTAGATAGTAGCGGGGTGTACAATGAGCAGTTCTTC. The chain is built from TRBV7-2 and TRBJ2-1, with 8 bases that match TRBD2. In germline, CDR1 is SGHTA, CDR2 FQGNSA. J was trimmed by 4 bases and V by 1 base; bases with no gene match: 6. This CDR3 has 16 residues. Looking up the rest from reference TRBV7-2 and TRBJ2-1 gives the full variable domain: GAGVSQSPSNKVTEKGKDVELRCDPISGHTALYWYRQSLGQGLEFLIYFQGNSAPDKSGLPSDRFSAERTGGSVSTLTIQRTQQEDSAVYLCASSLDSSGVYNEQFFGPGTRLTVL.

This clonotype appeared many times. V usage is TRBV5-1 and J usage is TRBJ1-4; D remains ambiguous. The CDR3 extends over 16 amino acids. The germline V and J ends were trimmed by 1 base and 0 bases, with 10 bases remaining between them. CDR1 SGHRS and CDR2 YFSETQ come from the germline V gene. The CDR3 DNA reads TGCGCCAGCAGCTTGACGGCCGGGCCAACTAATGAAAAACTGTTTTTT. This sequence encodes CASSLTAGPTNEKLFF. The full variable domain, completed using reference TRBV5-1 and TRBJ1-4, is KAGVTQTPRYLIKTRGQQVTLSCSPISGHRSVSWYQQTPGQGLQFLFEYFSETQRNKGNFPGRFSGRQFSNSRSEMNVSTLELGDSALYLCASSLTAGPTNEKLFFGSGTQLSVL.

This clonotype appeared a few times. This chain joins TRBV5-1 and TRBJ2-7, with no clear D. CDR1 is SGHRS and CDR2 is YFSETQ in the germline V gene. V lost 2 bases and J lost 5, with 14 bases in between. The CDR3 extends over 14 amino acids. The DNA of the CDR3 is TGCGCCAGCAGCTTACCCAAAGAGCGCAACGAGCAGTACTTC. Its translation: CASSLPKERNEQYF.

This clonotype was detected a few times. The genes are TRBV9 and TRBJ2-5; 14 nucleotides match TRBD2. V shed 6 bases and J 4 bases; nucleotides not matched to a gene: 5. The CDR3 sequence is 15 residues long. Germline values: CDR1 SGDLS, CDR2 YYNGEE. The DNA for the CDR3 is TGTGCCAGCAACCGACTAGCGGGAGGGTCAGAGACCCAGTACTTC. Its translation: CASNRLAGGSETQYF.

The CDR3 bases are TGCAGTGCCAGCGGACAGGACTATCAGCCCCAGCATTTT. Residues: CSASGQDYQPQHF. The V and J genes are TRBV20-1 and TRBJ1-5; 7 nucleotides match TRBD1. V lost 6 bases to trimming and J lost 5 bases; unmatched junction nucleotides: 7. The CDR3 is 13 residues long. CDR1 is DFQATT, CDR2 SNEGSKA, per germline (reference sequence).

This clonotype was seen repeatedly, ten times or more. This sequence joins TRBV12-3 or TRBV12-4 and TRBJ2-7; D is ambiguous. The CDR3 is 14 amino acids. Between the trimmed V and J ends, which lost 4 bases and 1 base, there was a span of 11 bases. DNA of the CDR3: TGTGCCAGCAGTTCTGACGGTGGGTCCTACGAGCAGTACTTC. Protein sequence: CASSSDGGSYEQYF.

V gene TRBV10-3 combines with J gene TRBJ1-1; TRBD1 aligns across 7 bases. J lost 11 bases, V lost 0 bases, and 9 bases had no gene match. Germline V CDR1 and CDR2: ENHRY, SYGVKD. There are 14 residues in the CDR3. The CDR3 region is CAISESSRDSRAFF. The DNA of the CDR3 is TGTGCCATCAGTGAGTCGTCCCGGGACAGCCGGGCTTTCTTT.